One sample yielded the 25 T cell receptor beta chains listed below, sequenced in a study of molecular identifiers for immune sequencing clone quantification. MiXCR was run by TCRdb on the PCR reads, yielding one entry per CDR3 protein. The repertoire holds approximately 40,000 distinct CDR3 sequences, with approximately 24% as singletons. The sequencing input was naive CD8+ T cells from blood, with Jurkat cell RNA spiked in. The subset was: FACS-sorted CD8+CD4-CCR7+CD45RA+ naive T cells. Source of these receptors: a human donor in good health. Some libraries in this study had Jurkat cell RNA spiked in.

This clonotype was recorded many times. The chain links TRBV4-1 to TRBJ2-1; TRBD1 is a possible D gene (5 bases). The CDR3 has 14 amino acids. Between the trimmed V and J ends, which lost 0 bases and 9 bases, there was a span of 12 bases. Germline V gene lookup returns CDR1 MGHRA and CDR2 YSYEKL. The CDR3 spells CASSQERFRGEQFF. DNA of the CDR3: TGCGCCAGCAGCCAAGAGAGGTTTAGGGGTGAGCAGTTCTTC.

This clonotype has at least ten counts. The chain uses TRBV4-2 and TRBJ1-5, with D unresolved. V was clipped by 0 bases and J by 5 bases, with 5 bases between them. CDR3 length: 13 amino acids. Per the germline V gene, CDR1 is LGHNA and CDR2 is YNFKEQ. CDR3 coding DNA: TGTGCCAGCAGCCAAGAGTCGGATCAGCCCCAGCATTTT. Amino acid sequence: CASSQESDQPQHF.

This clonotype was seen at least ten times. The V gene is TRBV7-6, the J gene TRBJ2-3, with 8 positions matching TRBD1. Germline loops: CDR1 SGHVS, CDR2 FNYEAQ. The CDR3 length is 13 residues. With 4 bases clipped from V and 14 bases from J, the junction kept 11 bases outside the gene matches. The CDR3 coding sequence is TGTGCCAGCAGCTCCTCATCCTGGGACAGGCGGTATTTT. This sequence encodes CASSSSSWDRRYF.

This clonotype turned up a few times. The rearrangement links TRBV9 to TRBJ2-5; no firm D call. The CDR3 runs 16 residues. V gave up 0 bases and J gave up 5 bases, with 17 bases separating them. CDR1 is SGDLS, CDR2 YYNGEE, per germline. CDR3 amino acids: CASSVVDLVTPETQYF. The CDR3, as DNA: TGTGCCAGCAGCGTAGTAGACCTCGTGACCCCCGAGACCCAGTACTTC. Full variable domain (rest looked up from reference TRBV9 and TRBJ2-5): DSGVTQTPKHLITATGQRVTLRCSPRSGDLSVYWYQQSLDQGLQFLIQYYNGEERAKGNILERFSAQQFPDLHSELNLSSLELGDSALYFCASSVVDLVTPETQYFGPGTRLLVL.

By proportion, this clonotype is medium-sized (0.01 to 0.1%). The gene calls are TRBV7-2 and TRBJ2-7; 8 nucleotides line up with TRBD1. Germline assignment: CDR1 SGHTA and CDR2 FQGNSA. With 4 bases clipped from V and 3 bases from J, the junction kept 8 bases outside the gene matches. The length of the CDR3 is 15 residues. The chain's CDR3 is CASSSGQGRYYEQYF. CDR3 coding DNA: TGTGCCAGCAGCTCCGGACAGGGCCGGTACTACGAGCAGTACTTC.

Worth noting for this clonotype: Since no conserved phenylalanine or tryptophan closes the CDR3, a read error is the likely cause. This rearrangement joins TRBV5-6 to TRBJ2-3; perhaps TRBD1 as D (5 bases). This CDR3 has 12 amino acids. V was pared by 3 bases and J by 6 bases, with 8 bases between. Germline CDR1 SGHDT, CDR2 YYEEEE. Here the CDR3 reads CASSSTVDTQYV. The CDR3 DNA reads TGTGCCAGCAGCTCGACAGTGGATACGCAGTATGTT.

At least ten counts were recorded for this clonotype. The V and J genes are TRBV6-5 and TRBJ2-3; D is unresolved. This CDR3 has 15 residues. Germline V gene lookup returns CDR1 MNHEY and CDR2 SVGAGI. Trimming left V 6 bases short and J 0 bases short, with 13 bases between. Here the CDR3 reads CASSPLLESTDTQYF. Here the CDR3 DNA reads TGTGCCAGCAGCCCCCTCTTGGAGAGCACAGATACGCAGTATTTT.

In the case of this clonotype: With a much larger clone just one base away, this may be a read error. The J gene is TRBJ1-5, the V gene TRBV6-1, with TRBD1 matching 9 bases. Trimming took 9 bases from V and 2 from J; bases not matched to a gene: 11. The CDR3 consists of 16 residues. Germline CDR1 MNHNS, CDR2 SASEGT. The CDR3 DNA reads TGTGCCAGGAGCCGGGACAGGGTTATTTGCAATCAGCCCCAGCATTTT. Its protein is CARSRDRVICNQPQHF.

Of note for this clonotype: A read error may be the cause here, since a much bigger clone is one base away. The rearrangement links TRBV7-9 to TRBJ1-4; D call uncertain. Germline V CDR1 and CDR2: SEHNR, FQNEAQ (reference sequence). The CDR3 totals 13 residues. CDR3 sequence: CAGSLVGNEKLFF. The CDR3 coding sequence is TGTGCCGGCAGCTTAGTGGGGAATGAAAAACTGTTTTTT. The full variable domain, rest sourced from reference TRBV7-9 and TRBJ1-4, is DTGVSQNPRHKITKRGQNVTFRCDPISEHNRLYWYRQTLGQGPEFLTYFQNEAQLEKSRLLSDRFSAERPKGSFSTLEIQRTEQGDSAMYLCAGSLVGNEKLFFGSGTQLSVL.

As concerns this clonotype: Just one base apart from a much larger clone, this may be a read error. The gene calls are TRBV18 and TRBJ2-2; 8 bases are shared with TRBD1. Looked up from germline, CDR1 is KGHSH and CDR2 is LQKENI. This CDR3 comprises 16 residues. Here the CDR3 reads CASSPLDRVDTGELVF. The CDR3 DNA reads as TGTGCCAGCTCACCATTGGACAGGGTTGACACCGGGGAGCTGGTTTTT.

Points on this clonotype: The CDR3 does not close with the conserved phenylalanine or tryptophan, likely indicating a read error. The rearrangement links TRBV28 to TRBJ1-5; TRBD1 or TRBD2 may be the D gene (7 bases each). The last part of the DNA fits TRBJ2-3 better; the J call may be wrong. This CDR3 has 16 residues. From germline, CDR1 is MDHEN and CDR2 SYDVKM. Here the CDR3 DNA reads TGTGCCAGCAGCCTGATCAGGGGGGGGAGCAATCAGCCCCAGTATCTT. Protein sequence: CASSLIRGGSNQPQYL.

This clonotype has more than one count but fewer than ten. J is TRBJ1-5 and V is TRBV7-9, with D tentatively TRBD1 (5 bases). Germline assignment: CDR1 SEHNR and CDR2 FQNEAQ (reference sequence). The CDR3 runs to 15 residues. V lost 0 bases and J 2 bases, leaving 8 bases between the germline ends. The CDR3, as DNA: TGTGCCAGCAGCTTAGCGGGGACCGGCAATCAGCCCCAGCATTTT. It translates to CASSLAGTGNQPQHF.

Comment on this clonotype: A much larger clonotype is one base distant, so this may be a read error. No conserved phenylalanine or tryptophan is present at the end of the CDR3, so a read error is the likely explanation. The V call is TRBV28, the J call TRBJ2-4; 11 positions match TRBD1. The V gene end was trimmed by 3 bases and the J gene end by 5 bases; junction bases not matched to a gene: 6. Germline CDR1 MDHEN, CDR2 SYDVKM. The CDR3 has 16 residues. The CDR3 loop is CASSLWDRGSENIQYS. The CDR3 DNA sequence: TGTGCCAGCAGTTTGTGGGACAGGGGGTCGGAAAACATTCAGTACTCC.

Concerning this clonotype itself: The junction departs from germline at one end; a sequencing error may be responsible. This sequence joins TRBV29-1 and TRBJ2-3; 9 bases fit TRBD2. The CDR3 loop spans 13 amino acids. Germline CDR1 SQVTM, CDR2 ANQGSEA. CDR3 sequence reads: CSVGGGGTATQYF. CDR3 nucleotide sequence: TGCAGCGTTGGCGGGGGGGGCACAGCTACGCAGTATTTT.

This clonotype was seen ten or more times. The J gene is TRBJ1-1, the V gene TRBV7-9; weak D call: TRBD1 (6 bases). V lost 5 bases and J 0 bases, leaving 7 bases between the germline ends. Germline V lookup: CDR1 SEHNR, CDR2 FQNEAQ (reference sequence). The CDR3 contains 13 residues. Here the CDR3 reads CASSRGVNTEAFF. The CDR3 DNA sequence: TGTGCCAGCAGCAGGGGGGTGAACACTGAAGCTTTCTTT. Combining the CDR3 with reference TRBV7-9 and TRBJ1-1 gives the whole variable domain DTGVSQNPRHKITKRGQNVTFRCDPISEHNRLYWYRQTLGQGPEFLTYFQNEAQLEKSRLLSDRFSAERPKGSFSTLEIQRTEQGDSAMYLCASSRGVNTEAFFGQGTRLTVV.

This clonotype was recorded a few times. The junction does not match germline at one end; this may be a read error. This chain connects TRBV6-2 or TRBV6-3 to TRBJ2-3, with TRBD2 matching over 16 bases. Looked up from germline, CDR1 is MNHEY and CDR2 is SVGEGT. The CDR3 runs to 21 residues. The CDR3 sequence is CASSPGPLGLAGGPSTGTQYF. Here the CDR3 DNA reads TGTGCCAGCAGTCCCGGGCCGCTGGGACTAGCGGGAGGGCCGAGTACAGGTACGCAGTATTTT.

On this clonotype itself: The junction and the germline gene differ at one end; a read error may be behind it. The chain carries TRBV5-1 and TRBJ2-7, with D possibly being TRBD1 (6 bases). This CDR3 has 13 residues. In germline, CDR1 is SGHRS, CDR2 YFSETQ. CDR3 residues: CTSSLTGSHEQYF. CDR3 coding DNA: TGCACCAGCAGCTTAACAGGGTCACACGAGCAGTACTTC.

Worth noting for this clonotype: The junction does not match germline at one end; this may be a read error. V gene TRBV4-1 combines with J gene TRBJ1-1, with D perhaps matching TRBD1 (5 bases). This CDR3 has 16 amino acids. Per germline, CDR1 MGHRA and CDR2 YSYEKL. The CDR3 reads CASSLEFSGGYTEAFF. CDR3 sequence (DNA): TGCGCGAGCAGCCTAGAGTTCAGTGGGGGGTACACTGAAGCTTTCTTT.

On this clonotype: A read error may explain this, as a much larger clone is one base away. The chain recombines TRBV6-6 with TRBJ1-4; D is ambiguous. Deletions cut 8 bases from V and 0 bases from J, with 10 bases between. The CDR3 totals 14 residues. Germline V gene lookup returns CDR1 MNHNY and CDR2 SVGAGI (reference sequence). CDR3 sequence: CASLGFSTNEKLFF. The CDR3 DNA sequence: TGTGCCAGCCTGGGGTTTTCAACTAATGAAAAACTGTTTTTT.

At least ten counts were recorded for this clonotype. The chain joins TRBV7-6 to TRBJ2-1; TRBD1 matches 8 bases. This CDR3 has 16 residues. V lost 3 bases and J lost 6; bases outside the gene matches: 10. The germline CDR1 and CDR2 sequences are SGHVS and FNYEAQ. The DNA for the CDR3 is TGTGCCAGCAGCTTGGGACAGGACATAGCCGGCAATGAGCAGTTCTTC. Translated: CASSLGQDIAGNEQFF.

This clonotype was recorded many times. The V and J genes are TRBV7-9 and TRBJ2-3; possible D gene TRBD2, 5 bases. The CDR3 length is 16 residues. Trimming stripped 3 bases from V and 3 bases from J, with 16 bases between. Per germline, CDR1 SEHNR and CDR2 FQNEAQ (reference sequence). The CDR3 sequence is CASSFASSYGTDTQYF. The CDR3 coding sequence is TGTGCCAGCAGCTTTGCGTCTAGCTACGGTACAGATACGCAGTATTTT.

The rearrangement links TRBV10-3 to TRBJ2-6, with 10 bases that match TRBD1. The CDR3 is made up of 19 amino acids. Germline CDR1 is ENHRY and CDR2 is SYGVKD. V shed 6 bases and J 4 bases; nucleotides not matched to a gene: 15. The CDR3 DNA is TGTGCCATCAGATGGACAGGGGGGGACTACAAAACAGGGGCCAACGTCCTGACTTTC. As protein: CAIRWTGGDYKTGANVLTF.

Ten or more counts support this clonotype. The V and J genes are TRBV6-2 or TRBV6-3 and TRBJ2-3; D may be TRBD2 (5 bases). The V end was cut by 6 bases, the J end by 2 bases, with 12 bases between. The CDR3 runs to 14 residues. CDR1 and CDR2 from the germline V gene are MNHEY and SVGEGT. In DNA form, the CDR3 reads TGTGCCAGCAGATCGAGCGGAGACACAGATACGCAGTATTTT. Protein: CASRSSGDTDTQYF.

This clonotype was seen ten or more times. The chain is built from TRBV5-4 and TRBJ2-3, with TRBD2 matching over 12 bases. Trimming took 4 bases from V and 0 from J; bases not matched to a gene: 9. Germline loops: CDR1 SGHNT, CDR2 YYREEE (reference sequence). The CDR3 is 18 amino acids. This CDR3 is CASSPTSGRLSSTDTQYF. The CDR3 coding sequence is TGTGCCAGCAGCCCTACTAGCGGGAGGCTGTCTAGCACAGATACGCAGTATTTT.

The rearrangement joins TRBV7-9 to TRBJ2-3; D tentatively reads TRBD1 or TRBD2 (5 bases each). The germline V gene encodes CDR1 SEHNR and CDR2 FQNEAQ (reference sequence). V was pared by 4 bases and J by 3 bases, with 14 bases between. The CDR3 length is 15 residues. The CDR3 nucleotides read TGTGCCAGCAGCTACGGTATAGGGGAGACAGATACGCAGTATTTT. It encodes CASSYGIGETDTQYF.